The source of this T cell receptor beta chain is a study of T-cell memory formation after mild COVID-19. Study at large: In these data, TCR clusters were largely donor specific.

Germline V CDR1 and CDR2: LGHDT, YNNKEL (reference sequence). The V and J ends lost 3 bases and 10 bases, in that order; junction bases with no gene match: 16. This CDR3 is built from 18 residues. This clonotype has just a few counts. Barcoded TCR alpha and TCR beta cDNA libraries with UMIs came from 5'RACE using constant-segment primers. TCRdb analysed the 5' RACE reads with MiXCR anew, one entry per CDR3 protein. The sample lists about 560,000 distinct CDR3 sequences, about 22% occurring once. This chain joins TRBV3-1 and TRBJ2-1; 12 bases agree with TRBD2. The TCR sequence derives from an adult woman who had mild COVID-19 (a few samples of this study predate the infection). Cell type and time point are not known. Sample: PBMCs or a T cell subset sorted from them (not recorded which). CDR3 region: CASSHTAASGRVGGEQFF. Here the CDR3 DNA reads TGTGCCAGCAGCCACACGGCGGCTAGCGGGAGGGTAGGCGGCGAGCAGTTCTTC.